This TCR beta chain stems from a study of OX40 agonist ivuxolimab in advanced cancers. Study context: Aged roughly 23 to 90 with a mean of roughly 63 years, they were 82.7% male.

As concerns this clone: Its antigen is undetermined.

Notes on the study in general: The mean number of expanded clones was higher in CD8+ T cells than in CD4+.

Germline CDR1 KGHSH, CDR2 LQKENI. This CDR3 contains 16 residues. Trimming removed 0 bases from V and 3 bases from J, with 11 bases in between. Produced via immunoSEQ multiplex PCR; TCRdb's table is partial and in-frame only. The sample has 97,000 or so clones; nearly 90% are singletons. The source of this sequence is an adult with an advanced solid tumor such as melanoma, head and neck, liver or kidney cancer. Sample: CD4+ or CD8+ T cells sorted from blood, taken in a trial of the OX40 agonist ivuxolimab. The V call is TRBV18, the J call TRBJ1-4; TRBD1 is a possible D gene (6 bases). As DNA, the CDR3 is TGTGCCAGCTCACCACCGGGGGGCCCGGCTAATGAAAAACTGTTTTTT. Translation: CASSPPGGPANEKLFF.